The clone carrying this TCR beta chain was seen many times. Its antigen remains unidentified. Newly diagnosed patients aged 18 to 65 had hyperthyroidism of under 2 months' duration. Isolation of PBMCs was performed on about 10 ml fresh peripheral blood. RNA transcripts gave rise to amplified TCR beta CDR3 regions. The HTBI primer set served for first-round RT-PCR of the TCR CDR3. From the multiplex PCR reads, TCRdb called clonotypes with MiXCR, one entry per CDR3 protein. The table has 300,000 to 450,000 distinct CDR3 sequences, 15% to 18% seen once; the top ten hold roughly 26%. This specimen belongs to a study of T cells in Graves' hyperthyroidism and ophthalmopathy. Regarding the study as a whole: For ophthalmopathy, model prediction preceded onset by a median about 6.2 months.

This CDR3 is 14 amino acids long. V shed 4 bases and J 1 base; nucleotides not matched to a gene: 0. Germline CDR1 and CDR2: MDHEN and SYDVKM. The source material was blood. This chain connects TRBV28 to TRBJ2-3; 9 bases line up with TRBD1. The receptor's source is a woman younger than 30 with Graves' hyperthyroidism that later progressed to Graves' ophthalmopathy. The CDR3 loop is CASSWTGGTDTQYF. CDR3 coding DNA: TGTGCCAGCAGTTGGACAGGGGGCACAGATACGCAGTATTTT.